Each of the 32 T cell receptor beta chains below was sequenced from the same sample in a study of beta chain features in type 1 diabetes. Every bit of the isolated RNA underwent reverse transcription, so sequencing read expressed TCRB transcripts. Here immunoSEQ multiplex PCR was the method, and the copy in TCRdb shows in-frame clones only, minus some. The data show nearly 250,000 clones, under 70% seen once. Sequencing used naive CD4+ T cells from blood. The receptor set was obtained from a man younger than 40 in good health.

The V gene is TRBV25-1, the J gene TRBJ2-1, with D maybe TRBD1 (5 bases). Trimming left V 9 bases short and J 1 base short, with 22 bases between. This CDR3 region has 17 residues. Germline assignment: CDR1 MGHDK and CDR2 SYGVNS. CDR3 coding DNA: TGTGCCAGGGGGCATGAACAGGACGGCCCTTCCTACAATGAGCAGTTCTTC. This gives the protein CARGHEQDGPSYNEQFF.

This clone was detected once. The chain recombines TRBV9 with TRBJ2-1; 8 positions match TRBD1. Trimming took 0 bases from V and 9 from J; bases not matched to a gene: 8. Germline CDR1 is SGDLS and CDR2 is YYNGEE. CDR3 length: 15 residues. CDR3 in DNA: TGTGCCAGCAGCGTAGTAGGACAGGGACATGCTGAGCAGTTCTTC. This translates into CASSVVGQGHAEQFF.

This chain's CDR3 is CASSPSSGSTDTQYF. For the CDR3, the DNA is TGCGCCAGCAGCCCCTCTAGCGGGAGCACAGATACGCAGTATTTT. The chain links TRBV5-1 to TRBJ2-3; 8 bases map to TRBD2. V was pared by 4 bases and J by 0 bases, with 4 bases of the junction left unmatched. In germline, CDR1 is SGHRS, CDR2 YFSETQ. The CDR3 is 15 residues long.

J is TRBJ2-7 and V is TRBV5-1; D gene ambiguous. Trimming took off 0 bases at V and 4 bases at J, with 8 bases between the two ends. The germline gives CDR1 SGHRS, CDR2 YFSETQ. The CDR3 length is 13 residues. The DNA for the CDR3 is TGCGCCAGCAGCTTGGAATGGGGATACGAGCAGTACTTC. Amino acid sequence: CASSLEWGYEQYF.

As for this clone: The same CDR3 also results from other DNA sequences found in this sample. The chain carries TRBV29-1 and TRBJ2-5; no clear D gene. This CDR3 contains 10 residues. Trimming took 7 bases from V and 1 from J, leaving 4 bases between them. Germline CDR1 reads SQVTM; CDR2 reads ANQGSEA. In nucleotides, the CDR3 is TGCAGCGGGGGCCAAGAGACCCAGTACTTC. This sequence encodes CSGGQETQYF.

The J gene is TRBJ2-4, the V gene TRBV11-2, with D unresolved. The CDR3 consists of 17 residues. Trimming removed 0 bases from V and 0 bases from J, with 12 bases in between. Germline CDR1 and CDR2: SGHAT and FQNNGV. The DNA for the CDR3 is TGTGCCAGCAGCTTAGATTCTAGGGCTCTAGCCAAAAACATTCAGTACTTC. This gives the protein CASSLDSRALAKNIQYF.

The rearrangement links TRBV14 to TRBJ2-3; the D is unclear. The germline V gene has CDR1 SGHDN and CDR2 FVKESK. This CDR3 is built from 15 residues. Trimming shortened V by 1 base and J by 1 base, and 9 bases separated the two germline ends. The CDR3 spells CASSQGWDGTDTQYF. CDR3 coding DNA: TGTGCCAGCAGCCAAGGTTGGGATGGCACAGATACGCAGTATTTT.

V is TRBV7-8 and J is TRBJ2-6; no clear D gene. Germline V lookup: CDR1 SGHVS, CDR2 FQNEAQ. The length of the CDR3 is 15 residues. V lost 4 bases and J 1 base, leaving 8 bases between the germline ends. CDR3 protein: CASSSSASGANVLTF. In nucleotides, the CDR3 is TGTGCCAGCAGCTCCTCGGCGTCTGGGGCCAACGTCCTGACTTTC. Based on the CDR3 plus reference TRBV7-8 and TRBJ2-6, the full variable domain is GAGVSQSPRYKVAKRGQDVALRCDPISGHVSLFWYQQALGQGPEFLTYFQNEAQLDKSGLPSDRFFAERPEGSVSTLKIQRTQQEDSAVYLCASSSSASGANVLTFGAGSRLTVL.

In this sample, this clone turned up a few times. The V and J genes are TRBV11-2 and TRBJ2-6; D is undetermined. Germline loops: CDR1 SGHAT, CDR2 FQNNGV. Trimming took 6 bases from V and 2 from J, leaving 11 bases between them. There are 15 residues in the CDR3. Written as DNA, the CDR3 is TGTGCCAGCAGAGCCCTTGCAGCTGGGGCCAACGTCCTGACTTTC. This translates into CASRALAAGANVLTF.

To note about this clone: The CDR3 carries no conserved terminal phenylalanine or tryptophan, so it likely arises from a read error. The DNA is left out, because the CDR3 cannot be placed on it with certainty; the CDR3 is given as TCRdb lists it. The rearrangement uses TRBV20-1 and TRBJ2-7; the tabulated D call, TRBD2, remains unverified against the DNA. From germline, CDR1 is DFQATT and CDR2 SNEGSKA (reference sequence). The CDR3 is made up of 8 amino acids, end residues included. The CDR3 reads CSARAGEI.

In this sample, this clone turned up once. The V gene is TRBV21-1, the J gene TRBJ2-1. TRBV21-1 is described as a pseudogene. The CDR3 length is 13 residues. CDR3 in DNA: TGTGCCAGTCCCCCAGCCCACACCAATGAGCAGTTCTTC. Protein: CASPPAHTNEQFF.

This chain joins TRBV7-9 and TRBJ2-1; 9 nucleotides line up with TRBD1. With 6 bases clipped from V and 5 bases from J, the junction kept 8 bases outside the gene matches. The CDR3 is made up of 15 amino acids. The germline gives CDR1 SEHNR, CDR2 FQNEAQ (reference sequence). DNA for the CDR3: TGTGCCAGCAGGGGACAGGGTAGGTTCGACAATGAGCAGTTCTTC. Translated, it gives CASRGQGRFDNEQFF.

This clone has more than one count but fewer than ten. The chain combines TRBV10-1 with TRBJ2-1, with 12 bases lining up with TRBD2. V was clipped by 3 bases and J by 8 bases; unmatched bases: 8. CDR3 size: 16 residues. In germline, CDR1 is WNHNN, CDR2 SYGVQD (reference sequence). CDR3 in DNA: TGCGCCAGCAGTGAAGAGGGGACTAGCGGGCTGGATGAGCAGTTCTTC. Residues: CASSEEGTSGLDEQFF.

The chain recombines TRBV28 with TRBJ2-7, with TRBD1 as a possible D gene (5 bases). V lost 9 bases to trimming and J lost 0 bases, with 12 bases between them. Germline V gives CDR1 MDHEN, CDR2 SYDVKM. The CDR3 sequence is 13 residues long. DNA of the CDR3: TGTGCCAGTCGGACACCTTCCTCCTACGAGCAGTACTTC. As protein: CASRTPSSYEQYF.

The rearrangement joins TRBV18 to TRBJ2-5; TRBD1 matches at 7 bases. The CDR3 runs to 16 residues. Germline lookup yields CDR1 KGHSH and CDR2 LQKENI. The V gene end was trimmed by 2 bases and the J gene end by 5 bases; junction bases not matched to a gene: 11. The CDR3 DNA reads as TGTGCCAGCTCACCAGTGCGAGCAGGGGGACAGGAGACCCAGTACTTC. The encoded protein is CASSPVRAGGQETQYF.

The chain combines TRBV30 with TRBJ1-2; D is uncertain. The V end was cut by 4 bases, the J end by 4 bases, with 10 bases between. The CDR3 has 12 amino acids. Germline-derived CDR1 and CDR2 are GTSNPN and SVGIG (reference sequence). CDR3 DNA: TGTGCCTGGATTAGGTCGAGCTATGGCTACACCTTC. This gives the protein CAWIRSSYGYTF.

This clone was picked up a small number of times. The gene calls are TRBV20-1 and TRBJ2-3; D is ambiguous. This CDR3 has 11 amino acids. The germline CDR1 and CDR2 sequences are DFQATT and SNEGSKA (reference sequence). V gave up 4 bases and J gave up 5 bases, with 7 bases separating them. This CDR3 reads CSATEVDTQYF. CDR3 DNA: TGCAGTGCTACCGAAGTAGATACGCAGTATTTT.

This clone showed up just a few times. This chain uses TRBV7-2 with TRBJ2-5; 7 nucleotides agree with TRBD2. Losses at the gene ends were 3 bases for V and 5 bases for J; bases not matched to a gene: 6. CDR3 size: 14 residues. From germline, CDR1 is SGHTA and CDR2 FQGNSA. The CDR3 DNA reads as TGTGCCAGCAGCTTTCAGACAGCGGGGGAGACCCAGTACTTC. It codes for CASSFQTAGETQYF.

This chain connects TRBV5-4 to TRBJ2-1; D is possibly TRBD1 (5 bases). V lost 3 bases and J lost 0, with 10 bases in between. The CDR3 extends over 15 amino acids. Looked up from germline, CDR1 is SGHNT and CDR2 is YYREEE (reference sequence). Here the CDR3 reads CASSSTASSYNEQFF. For the CDR3, the DNA is TGTGCCAGCAGCTCGACAGCTAGCTCCTACAATGAGCAGTTCTTC.

CDR3 residues: CASSYGVSDFF. Written as DNA, the CDR3 is TGTGCCAGCAGTTACGGTGTTAGTGATTTCTTT. The V gene is TRBV6-5, the J gene TRBJ1-1; D remains unclear. The CDR3 has 11 residues. The germline V gene encodes CDR1 MNHEY and CDR2 SVGAGI. V lost 2 bases and J lost 13, with 11 bases in between.

CDR3 region: CAWSVLGRDEQYF. Written as DNA, the CDR3 is TGTGCCTGGAGTGTATTAGGGCGGGACGAGCAGTACTTC. This sequence joins TRBV30 and TRBJ2-7; D possibly corresponds to TRBD2 (5 bases). CDR3 length: 13 residues. In germline, CDR1 is GTSNPN, CDR2 SVGIG (reference sequence). Trimming removed 0 bases at V and 5 bases at J, with 11 bases between.

The chain carries TRBV29-1 and TRBJ2-5; D is tentatively TRBD1 or TRBD2 (5 bases each). Germline CDR1 and CDR2: SQVTM and ANQGSEA. This CDR3 has 12 amino acids. V dropped 8 bases and J dropped 1 base, with 11 bases sitting between them. CDR3 region: CSPKGTQETQYF. The DNA of the CDR3 is TGCAGCCCTAAGGGGACCCAAGAGACCCAGTACTTC.

About this clone itself: Additional DNA sequences in this sample encode the identical CDR3. This chain uses TRBV29-1 with TRBJ2-1, with D unclear. This CDR3 comprises 13 residues. Germline V CDR1 and CDR2: SQVTM, ANQGSEA. V was clipped by 4 bases and J by 0 bases, with 7 bases between them. This CDR3 reads CSVAWGSYNEQFF. DNA of the CDR3: TGCAGCGTTGCTTGGGGCTCCTACAATGAGCAGTTCTTC.

The V call is TRBV11-2, the J call TRBJ2-3; TRBD2 might be the D (6 bases). CDR3 length: 13 amino acids. Germline loops: CDR1 SGHAT, CDR2 FQNNGV. V lost 1 base, J lost 9 bases, and 11 bases lay in between. The CDR3 nucleotides are TGTGCCAGCAGCTTAGCCCAGGAGGGAACGCAGTATTTT. Its translation: CASSLAQEGTQYF.

This clone turned up a few times. This rearrangement joins TRBV29-1 to TRBJ2-3; possibly TRBD2 for D (5 bases). Germline CDR1 and CDR2: SQVTM and ANQGSEA. This CDR3 region has 12 residues. V was clipped by 7 bases and J by 4 bases, with 12 bases between them. The CDR3 loop is CSGMAGPDTQYF. The CDR3 DNA reads as TGCAGCGGTATGGCGGGCCCAGATACGCAGTATTTT.

V is TRBV30 and J is TRBJ2-3; 7 nucleotides line up with TRBD2. This CDR3 region has 13 residues. CDR1 is GTSNPN and CDR2 is SVGIG in the germline V gene (reference sequence). V lost 3 bases to trimming and J lost 2 bases; unmatched junction nucleotides: 2. CDR3 residues: CAWSGGTTDTQYF. The CDR3 DNA reads as TGTGCCTGGAGCGGGGGGACCACAGATACGCAGTATTTT. The complete variable domain, with remaining parts taken from reference TRBV30 and TRBJ2-3, reads SQTIHQWPATLVQPVGSPLSLECTVEGTSNPNLYWYRQAAGRGLQLLFYSVGIGQISSEVPQNLSASRPQDRQFILSSKKLLLSDSGFYLCAWSGGTTDTQYFGPGTRLTVL.

This chain joins TRBV29-1 and TRBJ2-1, with 8 bases lining up with TRBD1. Germline V gives CDR1 SQVTM, CDR2 ANQGSEA. V lost 2 bases to trimming and J lost 2 bases; unmatched junction nucleotides: 8. This CDR3 is built from 16 residues. In nucleotides, the CDR3 is TGCAGCGTTGAACTTCCCGGGACAGGAACCTACAATGAGCAGTTCTTC. Translation: CSVELPGTGTYNEQFF.

The CDR3 region has the DNA TGCGCCAGCAGCTTGAAGCAGGTCACAGATACGCAGTATTTT. Protein sequence: CASSLKQVTDTQYF. The genes are TRBV5-1 and TRBJ2-3; D remains ambiguous. Trimming took 1 base from V and 2 from J, leaving 8 bases between them. This CDR3 has 14 amino acids. The germline CDR1 and CDR2 sequences are SGHRS and YFSETQ.

The chain employs TRBV7-9 and TRBJ2-5; a possible D gene is TRBD1 (5 bases). V was shortened by 3 bases and J by 2 bases, with 10 bases between the two germline ends. Germline V lookup: CDR1 SEHNR, CDR2 FQNEAQ (reference sequence). This CDR3 has 14 residues. CDR3 residues: CASSFGRAQETQYF. Here the CDR3 DNA reads TGTGCCAGCAGCTTTGGCAGGGCTCAAGAGACCCAGTACTTC. Full variable domain (remainder filled in from reference TRBV7-9 and TRBJ2-5): DTGVSQNPRHKITKRGQNVTFRCDPISEHNRLYWYRQTLGQGPEFLTYFQNEAQLEKSRLLSDRFSAERPKGSFSTLEIQRTEQGDSAMYLCASSFGRAQETQYFGPGTRLLVL.

V and J are TRBV28 and TRBJ2-7; D not resolved. CDR3 length equals 14 residues. V was pared by 4 bases and J by 5 bases, with 15 bases between. The germline CDR1 and CDR2 sequences are MDHEN and SYDVKM. DNA for the CDR3: TGTGCCAGCAGTTCGGGTTGGCGTGGTGACGAGCAGTACTTC. As protein: CASSSGWRGDEQYF.

This clone was seen a handful of times. The rearrangement uses TRBV29-1 and TRBJ2-1; the D is unclear. Trimming stripped 4 bases from V and 6 bases from J, with 7 bases between. The germline V gene has CDR1 SQVTM and CDR2 ANQGSEA. This CDR3 has 11 amino acids. Here the CDR3 DNA reads TGCAGCGTTGCCGGGTCCAATGAGCAGTTCTTC. It yields the protein CSVAGSNEQFF.

The sample holds a few counts of this clone. The chain joins TRBV7-2 to TRBJ2-3; TRBD1 matches at 8 bases. Trimming took 5 bases from V and 5 from J; bases not matched to a gene: 9. The germline CDR1 and CDR2 sequences are SGHTA and FQGNSA. This CDR3 is 15 amino acids long. The CDR3 here is CASSMSTGAVDTQYF. The CDR3 DNA reads TGTGCCAGCAGCATGTCGACAGGGGCAGTAGATACGCAGTATTTT.